This T cell receptor beta chain emerged from a study of monozygotic twins with inflammatory bowel disease. TCRdb reprocessed the 5' RACE reads; each CDR3 protein has one entry and no DNA is given. The listing records about 300,000 distinct CDR3 sequences. Sequences were obtained from blood. The receptor was derived from a human donor with ulcerative colitis or Crohn's disease, or a healthy co-twin of an affected twin (not recorded which).

The chain's CDR3 is CASSLFPGASYEQYF. The gene calls are TRBV28 and TRBJ2-7; TCRdb picks TRBD1, but there is no DNA to check that call. Germline loops: CDR1 MDHEN, CDR2 SYDVKM. The CDR3 contains 15 residues.